What follows are 32 T cell receptor beta chains derived from one specimen sequenced in a study of blood T cell repertoires in COVID-19. Using immunoSEQ multiplex PCR, the repertoire was profiled, and TCRdb retains in-frame clones only, with some absent. The table has fewer than 300,000 clones, about 91% seen once. Material: peripheral blood. The receptors were sampled from a person aged 18 to 35 with COVID-19, enrolled during active disease.

CDR3 sequence: CASSRTVPITDTQYF. Here the CDR3 DNA reads TGTGCCAGCTCACGGACAGTTCCAATAACAGATACGCAGTATTTT. The V gene is TRBV18, the J gene TRBJ2-3; the D gene is possibly TRBD1 (6 bases). CDR3 length: 15 residues. Germline assignment: CDR1 KGHSH and CDR2 LQKENI. V dropped 4 bases and J dropped 3 bases, with 14 bases sitting between them.

The V and J genes are TRBV9 and TRBJ1-5, with TRBD1 matching 7 bases. With 4 bases clipped from V and 6 bases from J, the junction kept 7 bases outside the gene matches. Germline V gene sequence: CDR1 SGDLS, CDR2 YYNGEE. The CDR3 covers 14 residues. The CDR3 bases are TGTGCCAGCAGCAAAGGGACAGATTTTCAGCCCCAGCATTTT. It yields the protein CASSKGTDFQPQHF.

The gene calls are TRBV6-2 or TRBV6-3 and TRBJ1-1, with 11 bases identical to TRBD1. From germline, CDR1 is MNHEY and CDR2 SVGEGT. Trimming cost V 2 bases and J 0 bases; bases outside gene matches: 5. The CDR3 has 17 residues. CDR3 amino acids: CASSYQDRGRMNTEAFF. The CDR3 region has the DNA TGTGCCAGCAGTTACCAGGACAGGGGGCGGATGAACACTGAAGCTTTCTTT.

This clone was seen more than once but under ten times. The chain combines TRBV2 with TRBJ1-2; the match to TRBD1 covers 9 bases. V trimming: 6 bases; J trimming: 4 bases; junction bases outside the gene matches: 15. Germline V gene lookup returns CDR1 SNHLY and CDR2 FYNNEI. The CDR3 has 17 amino acids. For the CDR3, the DNA is TGTGCCAGCAGCGGGATACTGACAGGGGGGCCCTTCTATGGCTACACCTTC. It translates to CASSGILTGGPFYGYTF.

This clone occurred once. This chain connects TRBV7-9 to TRBJ2-7; TRBD2 might be the D (6 bases). The CDR3 runs 14 residues. V was trimmed by 5 bases and J by 1 base, leaving 12 bases between them. Germline-derived CDR1 and CDR2 are SEHNR and FQNEAQ (reference sequence). The DNA for the CDR3 is TGTGCCAGCAGCCCCCGGGACTTATCCTACGAGCAGTACTTC. Translation: CASSPRDLSYEQYF. The full variable domain, rest sourced from reference TRBV7-9 and TRBJ2-7, is DTGVSQNPRHKITKRGQNVTFRCDPISEHNRLYWYRQTLGQGPEFLTYFQNEAQLEKSRLLSDRFSAERPKGSFSTLEIQRTEQGDSAMYLCASSPRDLSYEQYFGPGTRLTVT.

This CDR3 is CASSLSLETNTGELFF. In DNA form, the CDR3 reads TGTGCCAGCAGCTTAAGCCTCGAAACTAACACCGGGGAGCTGTTTTTT. The J gene is TRBJ2-2, the V gene TRBV7-9; D not resolved. The CDR3 covers 16 residues. V gave up 2 bases and J gave up 2 bases, with 12 bases separating them. CDR1 is SEHNR, CDR2 FQNEAQ, per germline (reference sequence).

This clone was recorded once. The chain is built from TRBV25-1 and TRBJ2-2, with D possibly being TRBD2 (5 bases). CDR1 and CDR2 (germline): MGHDK, SYGVNS. The V end was cut by 2 bases, the J end by 2 bases, with 18 bases between. The CDR3 covers 18 residues. The CDR3 loop is CASSETNSSETNTGELFF. CDR3 DNA sequence: TGTGCCAGCAGTGAAACAAATAGTAGCGAGACTAACACCGGGGAGCTGTTTTTT.

The rearrangement uses TRBV12-5 and TRBJ1-1; 8 positions agree with TRBD1. Looked up from germline, CDR1 is LGHNT and CDR2 is FRNRAP. This CDR3 has 14 residues. Trimming cost V 4 bases and J 3 bases; bases outside gene matches: 4. Written as DNA, the CDR3 is TGTGCTAGTGGTTCCGGGACAGGTGACACTGAAGCTTTCTTT. It specifies CASGSGTGDTEAFF.

The CDR3 DNA reads as TGTGCCAGCAGTTTGTCAGGGGCTCTCGCCAAAAACATTCAGTACTTC. It is translated as CASSLSGALAKNIQYF. V usage is TRBV6-5 and J usage is TRBJ2-4; perhaps TRBD1 as D (6 bases). From germline, CDR1 is MNHEY and CDR2 SVGAGI. The CDR3 runs 16 residues. The V end was cut by 4 bases, the J end by 1 base, with 14 bases between.

The chain couples TRBV4-1 to TRBJ1-1; D is undetermined. Germline CDR1 and CDR2: MGHRA and YSYEKL. V lost 3 bases, J lost 3 bases, and 11 bases lay in between. The length of the CDR3 is 14 residues. The CDR3 sequence: CASSQRPYDTEAFF. CDR3 nucleotide sequence: TGCGCCAGCAGCCAGAGGCCCTACGACACTGAAGCTTTCTTT.

This clone occurred a few times. This chain links TRBV10-3 with TRBJ2-5, with a tentative D call TRBD2 (6 bases). V gave up 5 bases and J gave up 0 bases, with 7 bases separating them. Germline loops: CDR1 ENHRY, CDR2 SYGVKD. The CDR3 has 13 residues. The CDR3 nucleotides are TGTGCCATCAGTAGCGGGTACCAAGAGACCCAGTACTTC. It encodes CAISSGYQETQYF.

The J gene is TRBJ2-7, the V gene TRBV7-2; D gene ambiguous. This CDR3 is 16 amino acids long. Germline assignment: CDR1 SGHTA and CDR2 FQGNSA. Between the trimmed V and J ends, which lost 0 bases and 0 bases, there was a span of 12 bases. CDR3 amino acids: CASSLAPQFRSYEQYF. Written as DNA, the CDR3 is TGTGCCAGCAGCTTAGCCCCCCAGTTTCGCTCCTACGAGCAGTACTTC.

The CDR3 nucleotides are TGTGCCAGCAGCTTGGGTGGGACTGTGACCTACGAGCAGTACTTC. Translated: CASSLGGTVTYEQYF. The chain joins TRBV5-6 to TRBJ2-7; D possibly corresponds to TRBD2 (6 bases). Between the trimmed V and J ends, which lost 0 bases and 2 bases, there was a span of 12 bases. In germline, CDR1 is SGHDT, CDR2 YYEEEE. The CDR3 contains 15 residues.

The J gene is TRBJ2-1, the V gene TRBV6-5, with unresolved D. Germline V CDR1 and CDR2: MNHEY, SVGAGI. V was shortened by 0 bases and J by 0 bases, with 6 bases between the two germline ends. This CDR3 has 15 amino acids. The CDR3, as DNA: TGTGCCAGCAGTTACTCTAGTAGCTCCTACAATGAGCAGTTCTTC. Translation gives CASSYSSSSYNEQFF.

This chain connects TRBV2 to TRBJ1-5; D might be TRBD1 (6 bases). CDR3 length: 16 amino acids. Germline CDR1 and CDR2: SNHLY and FYNNEI. V was cut by 5 bases and J by 0 bases, with 14 bases left in between. CDR3 residues: CASSPTGLYSNQPQHF. DNA of the CDR3: TGTGCCAGCAGTCCCACAGGGCTTTATAGCAATCAGCCCCAGCATTTT.

J is TRBJ2-5 and V is TRBV18; 9 bases match TRBD2. J gave up 2 bases and V 4 bases, and 8 bases lay outside the gene matches. From germline, CDR1 is KGHSH and CDR2 LQKENI. CDR3 length: 16 amino acids. This CDR3 reads CASSRGLAVRQETQYF. CDR3 DNA: TGTGCCAGCTCACGGGGACTAGCAGTACGACAAGAGACCCAGTACTTC. The full variable domain, in which reference TRBV18 and TRBJ2-5 provide the parts outside the CDR3, is NAGVMQNPRHLVRRRGQEARLRCSPMKGHSHVYWYRQLPEEGLKFMVYLQKENIIDESGMPKERFSAEFPKEGPSILRIQQVVRGDSAAYFCASSRGLAVRQETQYFGPGTRLLVL.

In DNA form, the CDR3 reads TGTGCCACTTCCAAACCGACAGCAAACACTGAAGCTTTCTTT. As protein: CATSKPTANTEAFF. The chain joins TRBV10-3 to TRBJ1-1; tentatively, D is TRBD1 (5 bases). Germline V gene sequence: CDR1 ENHRY, CDR2 SYGVKD. The ends were cut back, 10 bases at V and 2 bases at J, with 17 bases in the middle. The CDR3 contains 14 residues.

The rearrangement joins TRBV3-1 (or the pseudogene TRBV3-2) to TRBJ2-4; TRBD1 is a possible D gene (6 bases). From germline, CDR1 is LGHDT and CDR2 YNNKEL (reference sequence). V dropped 4 bases and J dropped 3 bases, with 13 bases sitting between them. The CDR3 spans 15 residues. CDR3 bases: TGTGCCAGCAGCCTCCGACAGGTTGGCAAAAACATTCAGTACTTC. Translation: CASSLRQVGKNIQYF.

V usage is TRBV4-1 and J usage is TRBJ1-3, with D unclear. The CDR3 extends over 17 amino acids. The V end lost 1 base, the J end lost 1 base, and 14 bases lay between the germline ends. Germline loops: CDR1 MGHRA, CDR2 YSYEKL. The CDR3 reads CASSQGLKGGSGNTIYF. CDR3 DNA sequence: TGCGCCAGCAGCCAAGGCCTCAAAGGCGGATCTGGAAACACCATATATTTT.

V gene TRBV13 combines with J gene TRBJ2-1, with D perhaps matching TRBD2 (6 bases). Germline V gives CDR1 PRHDT, CDR2 FYEKMQ (reference sequence). The CDR3 covers 14 residues. V dropped 4 bases and J dropped 7 bases, with 14 bases sitting between them. The CDR3 protein is CASSSGTPHNEQFF. The CDR3 coding sequence is TGTGCCAGCAGCTCCGGGACTCCTCATAATGAGCAGTTCTTC.

Within the sample, this clone is medium-sized (0.01 to 0.1%). This chain joins TRBV6-2 or TRBV6-3 and TRBJ1-5; D possibly corresponds to TRBD1 (5 bases). The CDR3 consists of 15 residues. Trimming cost V 0 bases and J 7 bases, with 13 bases left between them. Germline CDR1 MNHEY, CDR2 SVGEGT. CDR3 sequence: CASSYSGERGQPQHF. The CDR3 nucleotides read TGTGCCAGCAGTTACTCAGGGGAACGAGGACAGCCCCAGCATTTT.

This sequence joins TRBV2 and TRBJ2-3; D is uncertain. This CDR3 contains 14 residues. V shed 5 bases and J shed 6 bases, with 15 bases lying between them. Germline lookup yields CDR1 SNHLY and CDR2 FYNNEI. Here the CDR3 reads CASSLRQAMDTQYF. As DNA, the CDR3 is TGTGCCAGCAGTCTCCGTCAGGCAATGGATACGCAGTATTTT.

J is TRBJ1-1 and V is TRBV6-5, with TRBD1 identical over 7 bases. The CDR3 has 14 residues. Germline CDR1 reads MNHEY; CDR2 reads SVGAGI. The trim removed 6 bases at V and 5 bases at J, leaving 9 bases unmatched. In nucleotides, the CDR3 is TGTGCCAGCAGCAGACAGGGAGAGGGGACTGAAGCTTTCTTT. It specifies CASSRQGEGTEAFF.

The chain recombines TRBV13 with TRBJ2-1, with a tentative D call TRBD1 (5 bases). Germline V gene lookup returns CDR1 PRHDT and CDR2 FYEKMQ (reference sequence). The CDR3 spans 15 residues. V was shortened by 5 bases and J by 0 bases, with 11 bases between the two germline ends. The CDR3 here is CASSLRASSYNEQFF. CDR3 coding DNA: TGTGCCAGCAGCCTCAGGGCGAGCTCCTACAATGAGCAGTTCTTC.

This chain joins TRBV5-1 and TRBJ1-2; 10 nucleotides align to TRBD1. Germline V gene lookup returns CDR1 SGHRS and CDR2 YFSETQ. V dropped 5 bases and J dropped 8; count of bases not matched to a gene: 6. The CDR3 spans 13 residues. CDR3 residues: CASSPGTGVGYTF. In DNA form, the CDR3 reads TGCGCCAGCAGTCCCGGGACAGGGGTCGGCTACACCTTC.

The chain joins TRBV6-6 to TRBJ1-6, with TRBD1 matching over 8 bases. The CDR3 is made up of 16 amino acids. Germline CDR1 MNHNY, CDR2 SVGAGI (reference sequence). Trimming removed 5 bases from V and 5 bases from J; junction bases left unmatched: 8. CDR3 region: CASSTLPGQDNSPLHF. The DNA of the CDR3 is TGTGCCAGCAGTACCCTTCCGGGACAGGATAATTCACCCCTCCACTTT.

V gene TRBV6-1 combines with J gene TRBJ2-3; 9 nucleotides align to TRBD1. Unmatched junction bases numbered 8, after V lost 1 base and J lost 3 bases. The germline V gene has CDR1 MNHNS and CDR2 SASEGT. The CDR3 sequence is 17 residues long. CDR3 nucleotide sequence: TGTGCCAGCAGTGAAGTACCTTGGGACAGGGTGACAGATACGCAGTATTTT. This codes for CASSEVPWDRVTDTQYF.

The chain is built from TRBV9 and TRBJ2-7; 11 bases are a match to TRBD2. J gave up 0 bases and V 4 bases, and 6 bases lay outside the gene matches. Germline V gene sequence: CDR1 SGDLS, CDR2 YYNGEE. The length of the CDR3 is 16 residues. The CDR3 region is CASSTSGTSGSYEQYF. The CDR3 coding sequence is TGTGCCAGCAGCACAAGCGGGACTAGCGGCTCCTACGAGCAGTACTTC.

The genes are TRBV7-2 and TRBJ2-3; unclear D gene. V was trimmed by 2 bases and J by 2 bases, leaving 11 bases between them. The V gene's germline CDR1 is SGHTA and CDR2 FQGNSA. There are 15 residues in the CDR3. The CDR3 here is CASSLRVRSTDTQYF. DNA of the CDR3: TGTGCCAGCAGCTTACGTGTGCGGTCCACAGATACGCAGTATTTT.

The J gene is TRBJ1-2, the V gene TRBV6-1; the D is unclear. The CDR3 loop spans 15 amino acids. CDR1 and CDR2 from the germline V gene are MNHNS and SASEGT. V was pared by 2 bases and J by 4 bases, with 14 bases between. The CDR3 here is CASSEFEVGVYGYTF. The CDR3 DNA is TGTGCCAGCAGTGAATTCGAGGTCGGGGTCTATGGCTACACCTTC.

The CDR3 here is CSVFPEVRTEAFF. For the CDR3, the DNA is TGCAGCGTTTTTCCAGAAGTCAGGACTGAAGCTTTCTTT. This sequence joins TRBV29-1 and TRBJ1-1; D call uncertain. V was pared by 5 bases and J by 5 bases, with 15 bases between. CDR3 length: 13 amino acids. The germline gives CDR1 SQVTM, CDR2 ANQGSEA.

The chain uses TRBV12-2 and TRBJ2-3; whether TRBD1, the table's D call, matches the DNA was not checked. TRBV12-2 is deemed a pseudogene. The CDR3 covers 18 residues. CDR3 DNA sequence: TGTGCAAGTCGCTTGGGGACAAAGGGGGCCCTCGGAACAGATACGCAGTATTTT. This translates into CASRLGTKGALGTDTQYF.